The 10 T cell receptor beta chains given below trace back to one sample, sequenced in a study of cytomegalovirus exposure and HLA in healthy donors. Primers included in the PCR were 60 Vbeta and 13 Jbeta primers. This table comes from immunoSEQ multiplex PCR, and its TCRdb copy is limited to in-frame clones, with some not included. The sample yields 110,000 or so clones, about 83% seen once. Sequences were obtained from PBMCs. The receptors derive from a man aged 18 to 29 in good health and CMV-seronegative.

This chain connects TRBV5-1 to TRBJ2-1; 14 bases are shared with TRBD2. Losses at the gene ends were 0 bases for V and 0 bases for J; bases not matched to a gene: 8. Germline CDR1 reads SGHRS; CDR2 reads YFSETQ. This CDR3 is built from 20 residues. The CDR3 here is CASSLAGLAGGGGSYNEQFF. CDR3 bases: TGCGCCAGCAGCTTGGCCGGACTAGCGGGAGGAGGGGGCTCCTACAATGAGCAGTTCTTC. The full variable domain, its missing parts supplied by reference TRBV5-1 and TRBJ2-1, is KAGVTQTPRYLIKTRGQQVTLSCSPISGHRSVSWYQQTPGQGLQFLFEYFSETQRNKGNFPGRFSGRQFSNSRSEMNVSTLELGDSALYLCASSLAGLAGGGGSYNEQFFGPGTRLTVL.

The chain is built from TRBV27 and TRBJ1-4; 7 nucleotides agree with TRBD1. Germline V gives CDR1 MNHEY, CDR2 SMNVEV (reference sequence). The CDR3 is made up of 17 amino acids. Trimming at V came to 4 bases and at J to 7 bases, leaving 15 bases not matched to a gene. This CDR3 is CASSSAPPDRVLEKLFF. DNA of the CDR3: TGTGCCAGCAGTTCAGCCCCCCCCGACAGGGTTCTTGAAAAACTGTTTTTT.

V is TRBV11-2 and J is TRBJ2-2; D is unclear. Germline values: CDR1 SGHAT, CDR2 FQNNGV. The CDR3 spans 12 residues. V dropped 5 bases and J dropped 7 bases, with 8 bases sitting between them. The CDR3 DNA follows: TGTGCCAGCAGCCTTAATTTCGGGGAGCTGTTTTTT. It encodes CASSLNFGELFF.

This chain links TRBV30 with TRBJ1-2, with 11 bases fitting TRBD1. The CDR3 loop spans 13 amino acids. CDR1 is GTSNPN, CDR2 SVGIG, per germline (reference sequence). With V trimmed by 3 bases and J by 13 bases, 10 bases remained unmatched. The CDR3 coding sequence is TGTGCCTGGAGGATAATGGGACAGGGGGGAATCACCTTC. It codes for CAWRIMGQGGITF.

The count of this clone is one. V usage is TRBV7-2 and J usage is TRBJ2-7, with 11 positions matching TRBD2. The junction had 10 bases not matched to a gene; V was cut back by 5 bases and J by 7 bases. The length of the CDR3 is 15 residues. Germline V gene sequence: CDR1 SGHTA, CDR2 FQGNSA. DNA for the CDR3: TGTGCCAGCAGCCGAACTCATAGCGGGAGGGGGGAGCAGTACTTC. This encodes CASSRTHSGRGEQYF.

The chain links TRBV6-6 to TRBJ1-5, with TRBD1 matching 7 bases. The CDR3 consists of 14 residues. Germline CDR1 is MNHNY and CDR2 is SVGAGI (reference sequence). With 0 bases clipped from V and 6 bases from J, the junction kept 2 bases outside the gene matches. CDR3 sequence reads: CASSYSEGAQPQHF. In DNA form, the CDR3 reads TGTGCCAGCAGTTACTCGGAGGGGGCTCAGCCCCAGCATTTT.

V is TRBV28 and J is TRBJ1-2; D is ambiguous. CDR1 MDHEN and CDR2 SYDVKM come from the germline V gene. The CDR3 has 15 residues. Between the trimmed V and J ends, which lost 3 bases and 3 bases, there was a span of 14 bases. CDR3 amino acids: CASSLYSLEDYGYTF. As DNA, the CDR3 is TGTGCCAGCAGTTTGTACAGCTTGGAGGACTATGGCTACACCTTC.

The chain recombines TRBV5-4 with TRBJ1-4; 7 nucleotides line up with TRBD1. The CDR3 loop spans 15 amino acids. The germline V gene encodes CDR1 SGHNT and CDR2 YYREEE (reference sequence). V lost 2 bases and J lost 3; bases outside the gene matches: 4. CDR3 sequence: CASSFRQGSNEKLFF. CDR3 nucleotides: TGTGCCAGCAGCTTCAGACAGGGATCTAATGAAAAACTGTTTTTT.

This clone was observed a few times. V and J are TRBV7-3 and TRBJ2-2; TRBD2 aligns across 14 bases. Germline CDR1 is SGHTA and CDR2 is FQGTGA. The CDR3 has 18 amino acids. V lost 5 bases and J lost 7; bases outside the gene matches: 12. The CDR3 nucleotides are TGTGCCAGCAGCCCAGTCCCGGGACTAGCGGGAGTTAACGGGGAGCTGTTTTTT. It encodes CASSPVPGLAGVNGELFF. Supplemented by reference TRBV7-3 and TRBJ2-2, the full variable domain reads GAGVSQTPSNKVTEKGKYVELRCDPISGHTALYWYRQSLGQGPEFLIYFQGTGAADDSGLPNDRFFAVRPEGSVSTLKIQRTERGDSAVYLCASSPVPGLAGVNGELFFGEGSRLTVL.

The CDR3 DNA sequence: TGTGCCAGCAGTTTATTGCCAGGGTCATACAATGAGCAGTTCTTC. Translated: CASSLLPGSYNEQFF. The chain links TRBV27 to TRBJ2-1, with TRBD1 as a possible D gene (5 bases). Germline CDR1 reads MNHEY; CDR2 reads SMNVEV (reference sequence). The CDR3 totals 15 residues. V lost 1 base and J lost 4, with 11 bases in between.